Listed below are T cell receptor beta chains from one sample, sequenced in a study of blood T cell repertoires in COVID-19. TCRdb's copy holds only in-frame clones and misses some; the assay was immunoSEQ multiplex PCR. The sample has 250,000 to 350,000 clones; 87% are singletons. Sample: PBMCs or T cells enriched from blood (not recorded which). The receptors originated from a woman between 18 and 29 years old who had recovered from COVID-19. The CDR3 runs from the conserved cysteine through the conserved F or W. D genes are given only for firm matches. A row's size may be missing; if present it is once, few, many or a size class.

clone size: .; D gene: .; J gene: TRBJ1-1; V gene: TRBV7-2; CDR3 DNA: TGTGCCAGCATCCCGCCTGGCGGGGCCACTGAAGCTTTCTTT; CDR3 protein: CASIPPGGATEAFF
clone size: .; D gene: .; J gene: TRBJ1-1; V gene: TRBV4-2; CDR3 DNA: TGTGCCAGCAGCCCGGCGGGTGGGGGAGGCCATGAAGCTTTCTTT; CDR3 protein: CASSPAGGGGHEAFF
clone size: once; D gene: TRBD2; J gene: TRBJ2-1; V gene: TRBV5-1; CDR3 DNA: TGCGCCAGCAGCTCTAGCGGGAGGCCTTCCTACAATGAGCAGTTCTTC; CDR3 protein: CASSSSGRPSYNEQFF
clone size: .; D gene: .; J gene: TRBJ1-5; V gene: TRBV2; CDR3 DNA: TGTGCCAGCAGTGAATCAGAGGGCAATCAGCCCCAGCATTTT; CDR3 protein: CASSESEGNQPQHF
clone size: .; D gene: .; J gene: TRBJ2-1; V gene: TRBV4-1; CDR3 DNA: TGCGCCAGCAGCCATGGCCACAATGAGCAGTTCTTC; CDR3 protein: CASSHGHNEQFF
clone size: .; D gene: .; J gene: TRBJ1-4; V gene: TRBV19; CDR3 DNA: TGTGCCAGTGGCCGGGATTCCCGTGAAAAACTGTTTTTT; CDR3 protein: CASGRDSREKLFF
clone size: .; D gene: TRBD2; J gene: TRBJ2-1; V gene: TRBV11-2; CDR3 DNA: TGTGCCAGCAGCTTAGTGAGGCTAGCGGGACTTGAGCAGTTCTTC; CDR3 protein: CASSLVRLAGLEQFF
clone size: .; D gene: .; J gene: TRBJ2-1; V gene: TRBV10-2; CDR3 DNA: TGCGCCAGCATTGATAGAGGAACCTACAATGAGCAGTTCTTC; CDR3 protein: CASIDRGTYNEQFF
clone size: .; D gene: TRBD2; J gene: TRBJ2-1; V gene: TRBV5-1; CDR3 DNA: TGCGCCAGCTGTCCTACACACAGCGGGGCCGCGGGGGAGCAGTTCTTC; CDR3 protein: CASCPTHSGAAGEQFF
clone size: .; D gene: TRBD1; J gene: TRBJ2-7; V gene: TRBV4-1; CDR3 DNA: TGCGCCAGCAGCCAAGGGACAGGGGACCATCTCCTCGAGCAGTACTTC; CDR3 protein: CASSQGTGDHLLEQYF
clone size: .; D gene: .; J gene: TRBJ2-1; V gene: TRBV6-6; CDR3 DNA: TGTGCCAGCAGTTACGGGGACACGCTCTCCTACAATGAGCAGTTCTTC; CDR3 protein: CASSYGDTLSYNEQFF
clone size: few; D gene: TRBD2; J gene: TRBJ2-7; V gene: TRBV18; CDR3 DNA: TGTGCCAGCTCACCGTCACTAGCGGGGCCATCCTACGAGCAGTACTTC; CDR3 protein: CASSPSLAGPSYEQYF
clone size: .; D gene: .; J gene: TRBJ1-2; V gene: TRBV6-5; CDR3 DNA: TGTGCCAGCACGACAGATAACTATGGCTACACCTTC; CDR3 protein: CASTTDNYGYTF
clone size: .; D gene: .; J gene: TRBJ2-3; V gene: TRBV29-1; CDR3 DNA: TGCAGCGTTGAAGATCTTGGAGAATACTCCACAGATACGCAGTATTTT; CDR3 protein: CSVEDLGEYSTDTQYF
clone size: .; D gene: .; J gene: TRBJ2-2; V gene: TRBV3-1/TRBV3-2; CDR3 DNA: TGTGCCAGTTATAAGGGGGGGACCGGGGAGCTGTTTTTT; CDR3 protein: CASYKGGTGELFF
clone size: .; D gene: .; J gene: TRBJ1-3; V gene: TRBV30; CDR3 DNA: TGTGCCTGGAGTACAGGGAACGGAAACACCATATATTTT; CDR3 protein: CAWSTGNGNTIYF
clone size: once; D gene: TRBD1; J gene: TRBJ2-2; V gene: TRBV7-6; CDR3 DNA: TGTGCCAGCAGCTTAGTTTGGACAGGCACCGGGGAGCTGTTTTTT; CDR3 protein: CASSLVWTGTGELFF
clone size: .; D gene: .; J gene: TRBJ1-5; V gene: TRBV6-4; CDR3 DNA: TGTGCCAGCAGTCAGGACAGCCGTCAGCCCCAGCATTTT; CDR3 protein: CASSQDSRQPQHF
clone size: .; D gene: .; J gene: TRBJ1-1; V gene: TRBV10-3; CDR3 DNA: TGTGCCATCAGTGAGACAGGGCCTGAAGCTTTCTTT; CDR3 protein: CAISETGPEAFF
clone size: .; D gene: .; J gene: TRBJ1-2; V gene: TRBV19; CDR3 DNA: TGTGCCAGTAGGGAGACGACCCTTAAGAGTGGCTACACCTTC; CDR3 protein: CASRETTLKSGYTF
clone size: .; D gene: .; J gene: TRBJ1-1; V gene: TRBV28; CDR3 DNA: TGTGCCAGCAGTTTCCCGCCGAGACAGTGGAAGAACACTGAAGCTTTCTTT; CDR3 protein: CASSFPPRQWKNTEAFF
clone size: .; D gene: TRBD2; J gene: TRBJ2-1; V gene: TRBV19; CDR3 DNA: TGTGCCATCTCGATAGCGGGAGCCGGCAATGAGCAGTTCTTC; CDR3 protein: CAISIAGAGNEQFF
clone size: .; D gene: TRBD1; J gene: TRBJ1-3; V gene: TRBV6-5; CDR3 DNA: TGTGCCACCGCGACAGGGACTTCAGGAAACACCATATATTTT; CDR3 protein: CATATGTSGNTIYF
clone size: .; D gene: .; J gene: TRBJ2-1; V gene: TRBV7-9; CDR3 DNA: TGTGCCAGCAGCTTGCGGCCAGATGAGCAGTTCTTC; CDR3 protein: CASSLRPDEQFF
clone size: once; D gene: .; J gene: TRBJ2-7; V gene: TRBV2; CDR3 DNA: TGTGCCAGCAGTGATGGGCCCAGAGGGCTCGAGCAGTACTTC; CDR3 protein: CASSDGPRGLEQYF
clone size: .; D gene: TRBD2; J gene: TRBJ2-3; V gene: TRBV29-1; CDR3 DNA: TGCAGCGTTCGGGGTCTAGCGGGGGGCACAGATACGCAGTATTTT; CDR3 protein: CSVRGLAGGTDTQYF
clone size: .; D gene: TRBD1; J gene: TRBJ1-2; V gene: TRBV9; CDR3 DNA: TGTGCCAGCAGCCCGGGCAGGGGGCCCTCCCTGCCTCCAAACTATGGCTACACCTTC; CDR3 protein: CASSPGRGPSLPPNYGYTF
clone size: .; D gene: .; J gene: TRBJ1-1; V gene: TRBV3-1/TRBV3-2; CDR3 DNA: TGTGCCAGCAGCCAAGATATGTCAGGCACTGAAGCTTTCTTT; CDR3 protein: CASSQDMSGTEAFF
clone size: .; D gene: .; J gene: TRBJ1-3; V gene: TRBV5-1; CDR3 DNA: TGCGCCAGCAGCTTGGGAGGGTACGGTGGAAACACCATATATTTT; CDR3 protein: CASSLGGYGGNTIYF
clone size: .; D gene: TRBD1; J gene: TRBJ1-2; V gene: TRBV12-3/TRBV12-4; CDR3 DNA: TGTGCCAGCAGTTTAATTTTCCAGGGGGACTACACCTTC; CDR3 protein: CASSLIFQGDYTF
clone size: .; D gene: .; J gene: TRBJ2-1; V gene: TRBV7-2; CDR3 DNA: TGTGCCAGCGGTTCTTCGAGCTCCTACAATGAGCAGTTCTTC; CDR3 protein: CASGSSSSYNEQFF
clone size: .; D gene: .; J gene: TRBJ1-3; V gene: TRBV7-9; CDR3 DNA: TGTGCCAGCACCCTCACAAACTCTGGAAACACCATATATTTT; CDR3 protein: CASTLTNSGNTIYF
clone size: .; D gene: TRBD2; J gene: TRBJ2-1; V gene: TRBV7-3; CDR3 DNA: TGTGCCAGCAGCTTAGCGGGAGGATTATACAATGAGCAGTTCTTC; CDR3 protein: CASSLAGGLYNEQFF
clone size: .; D gene: TRBD1; J gene: TRBJ1-1; V gene: TRBV19; CDR3 DNA: TGTGCCAGTAGTATATCCGGGACAGCCAACACTGAAGCTTTCTTT; CDR3 protein: CASSISGTANTEAFF
clone size: .; D gene: TRBD1; J gene: TRBJ1-4; V gene: TRBV5-1; CDR3 DNA: TGCGCCAGCAGCTTGGGACAGGGGCTCACTAATGAAAAACTGTTTTTT; CDR3 protein: CASSLGQGLTNEKLFF
clone size: .; D gene: .; J gene: TRBJ1-1; V gene: TRBV10-3; CDR3 DNA: TGTGCCATCACTGAGGCAGGGGCTAGCACTGAAGCTTTCTTT; CDR3 protein: CAITEAGASTEAFF
clone size: once; D gene: TRBD2; J gene: TRBJ2-1; V gene: TRBV27; CDR3 DNA: TGTGCCAGCAGTTTATTTACTAGCGGGAGTGGTGAGCAGTTCTTC; CDR3 protein: CASSLFTSGSGEQFF